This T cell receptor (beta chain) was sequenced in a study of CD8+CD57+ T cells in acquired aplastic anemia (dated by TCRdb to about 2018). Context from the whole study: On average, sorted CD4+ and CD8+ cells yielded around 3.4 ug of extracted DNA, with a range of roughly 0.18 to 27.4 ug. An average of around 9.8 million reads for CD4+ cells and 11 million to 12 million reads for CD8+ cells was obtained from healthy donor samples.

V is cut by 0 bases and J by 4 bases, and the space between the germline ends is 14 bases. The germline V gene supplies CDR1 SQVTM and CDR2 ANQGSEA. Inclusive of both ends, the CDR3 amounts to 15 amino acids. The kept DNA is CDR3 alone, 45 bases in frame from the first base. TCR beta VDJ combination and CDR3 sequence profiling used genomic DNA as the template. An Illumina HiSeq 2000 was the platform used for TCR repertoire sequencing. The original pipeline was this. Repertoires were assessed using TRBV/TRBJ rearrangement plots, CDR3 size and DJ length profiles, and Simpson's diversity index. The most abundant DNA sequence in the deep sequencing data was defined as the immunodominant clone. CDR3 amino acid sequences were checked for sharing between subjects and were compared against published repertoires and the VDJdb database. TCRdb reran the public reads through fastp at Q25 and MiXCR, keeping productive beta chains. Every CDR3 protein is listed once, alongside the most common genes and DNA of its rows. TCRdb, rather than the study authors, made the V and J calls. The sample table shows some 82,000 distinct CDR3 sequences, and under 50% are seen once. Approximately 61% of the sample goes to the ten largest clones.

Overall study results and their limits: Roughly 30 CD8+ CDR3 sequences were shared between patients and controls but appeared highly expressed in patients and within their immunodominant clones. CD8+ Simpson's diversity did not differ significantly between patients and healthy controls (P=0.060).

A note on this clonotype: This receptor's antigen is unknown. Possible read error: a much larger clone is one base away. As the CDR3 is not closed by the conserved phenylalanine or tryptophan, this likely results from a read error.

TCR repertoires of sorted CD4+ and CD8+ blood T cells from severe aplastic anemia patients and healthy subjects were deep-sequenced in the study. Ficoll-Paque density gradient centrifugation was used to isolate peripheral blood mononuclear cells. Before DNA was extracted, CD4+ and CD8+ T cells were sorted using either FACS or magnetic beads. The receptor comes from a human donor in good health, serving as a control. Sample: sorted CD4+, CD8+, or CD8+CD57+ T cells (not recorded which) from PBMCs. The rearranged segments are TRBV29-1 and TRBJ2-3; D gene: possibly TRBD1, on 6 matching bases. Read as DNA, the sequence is TGCAGCGTTGAAGATGTTCAGGGGACACCAGATACGCAGTATCTT. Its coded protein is CSVEDVQGTPDTQYL.